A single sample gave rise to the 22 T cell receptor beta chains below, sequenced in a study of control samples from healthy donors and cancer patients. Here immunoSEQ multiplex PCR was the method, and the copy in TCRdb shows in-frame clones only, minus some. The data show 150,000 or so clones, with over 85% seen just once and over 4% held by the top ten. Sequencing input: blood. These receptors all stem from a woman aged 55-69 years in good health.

DNA of the CDR3: TGTGCCAGCAGTTCCTCCGCGGGGGGCCCCTACAATGAGCAGTTCTTC. This gives the protein CASSSSAGGPYNEQFF. The chain combines TRBV6-2 or TRBV6-3 with TRBJ2-1, with 8 bases lining up with TRBD2. Trimming took 4 bases from V and 2 from J; bases not matched to a gene: 7. This CDR3 has 16 amino acids. Per germline, CDR1 MNHEY and CDR2 SVGEGT.

The CDR3 DNA reads TGTGCCAGCAGCTCGCTTTCAGGGGGCCTCAGCGATAACTATGGCTACACCTTC. Translation gives CASSSLSGGLSDNYGYTF. The chain couples TRBV27 to TRBJ1-2; 8 nucleotides line up with TRBD1. Germline V CDR1 and CDR2: MNHEY, SMNVEV (reference sequence). This CDR3 is built from 18 residues. The V segment lost 6 bases and the J segment 1 base; nucleotides outside the gene matches: 16.

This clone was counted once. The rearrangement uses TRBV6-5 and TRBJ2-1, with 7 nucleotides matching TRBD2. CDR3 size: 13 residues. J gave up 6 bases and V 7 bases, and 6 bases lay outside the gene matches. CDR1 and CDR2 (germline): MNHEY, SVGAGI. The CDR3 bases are TGTGCCAGCAAACGGGGGGAGAGCAATGAGCAGTTCTTC. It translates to CASKRGESNEQFF.

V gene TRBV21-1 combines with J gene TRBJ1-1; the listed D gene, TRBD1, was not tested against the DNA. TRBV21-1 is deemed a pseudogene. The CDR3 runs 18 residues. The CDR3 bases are TGTGCCAGCAGCAAAGCCGGGACAGGGAATTATAGTTGGACTGAAGCTTTCTTT. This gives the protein CASSKAGTGNYSWTEAFF.

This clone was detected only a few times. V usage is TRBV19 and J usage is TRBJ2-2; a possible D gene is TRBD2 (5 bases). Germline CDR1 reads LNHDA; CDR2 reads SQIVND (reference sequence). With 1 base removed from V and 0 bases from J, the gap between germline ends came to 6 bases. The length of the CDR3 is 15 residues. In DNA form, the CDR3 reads TGTGCCAGTAGTATAGCTAGCTCGAACACCGGGGAGCTGTTTTTT. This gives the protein CASSIASSNTGELFF.

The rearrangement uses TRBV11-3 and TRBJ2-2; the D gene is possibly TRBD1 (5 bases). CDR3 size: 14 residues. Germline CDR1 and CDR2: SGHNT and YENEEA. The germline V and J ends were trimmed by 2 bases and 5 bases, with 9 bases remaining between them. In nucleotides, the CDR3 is TGTGCCAGCAGCTTATTTGGGGCGACCGGGGAGCTGTTTTTT. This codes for CASSLFGATGELFF. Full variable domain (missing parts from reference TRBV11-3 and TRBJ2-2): EAGVVQSPRYKIIEKKQPVAFWCNPISGHNTLYWYLQNLGQGPELLIRYENEEAVDDSQLPKDRFSAERLKGVDSTLKIQPAELGDSAVYLCASSLFGATGELFFGEGSRLTVL.

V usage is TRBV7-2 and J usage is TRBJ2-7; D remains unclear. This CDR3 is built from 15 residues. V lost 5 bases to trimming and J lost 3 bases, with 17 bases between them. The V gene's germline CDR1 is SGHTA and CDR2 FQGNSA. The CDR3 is CASSPSGGPDYEQYF. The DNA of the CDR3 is TGTGCCAGCAGCCCCTCGGGTGGTCCGGACTACGAGCAGTACTTC.

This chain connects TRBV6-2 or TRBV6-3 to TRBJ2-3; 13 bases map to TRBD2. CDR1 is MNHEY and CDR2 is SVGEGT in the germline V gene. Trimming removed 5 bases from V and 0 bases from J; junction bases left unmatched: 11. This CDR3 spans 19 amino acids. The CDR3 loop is CASSQWSGTSGASTDTQYF. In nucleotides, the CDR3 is TGTGCCAGCAGTCAATGGTCCGGGACTAGCGGGGCAAGCACAGATACGCAGTATTTT.

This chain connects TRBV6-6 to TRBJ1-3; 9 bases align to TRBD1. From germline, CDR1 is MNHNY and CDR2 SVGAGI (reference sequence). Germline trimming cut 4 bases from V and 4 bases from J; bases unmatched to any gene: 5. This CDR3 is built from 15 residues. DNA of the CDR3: TGTGCCAGCAGTTCGGGACAGGGAGCGGGAAACACCATATATTTT. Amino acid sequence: CASSSGQGAGNTIYF.

The CDR3, as DNA: TGTGCCAGCACCAGGAAGGTACAGGGGGGGACCAATCAGCCCCAGCATTTT. Encoded protein: CASTRKVQGGTNQPQHF. The chain uses TRBV21-1 and TRBJ1-5; the table's TRBD1 call for D was not verified on the DNA. TRBV21-1 is reported as a pseudogene. The CDR3 consists of 17 residues.

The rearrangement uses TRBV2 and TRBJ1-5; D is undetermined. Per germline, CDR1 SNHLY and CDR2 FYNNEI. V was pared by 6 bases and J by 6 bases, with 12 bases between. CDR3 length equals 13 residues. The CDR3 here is CASRRDTGQPQHF. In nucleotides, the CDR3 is TGTGCCAGCAGGAGGGATACGGGTCAGCCCCAGCATTTT.

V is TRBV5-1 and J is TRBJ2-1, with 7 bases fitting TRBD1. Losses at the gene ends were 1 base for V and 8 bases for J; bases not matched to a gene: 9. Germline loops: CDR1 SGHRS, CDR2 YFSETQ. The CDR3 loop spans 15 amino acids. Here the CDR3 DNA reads TGCGCCAGCAGCTTGATGACAGGGATGGTCTATGAGCAGTTCTTC. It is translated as CASSLMTGMVYEQFF.

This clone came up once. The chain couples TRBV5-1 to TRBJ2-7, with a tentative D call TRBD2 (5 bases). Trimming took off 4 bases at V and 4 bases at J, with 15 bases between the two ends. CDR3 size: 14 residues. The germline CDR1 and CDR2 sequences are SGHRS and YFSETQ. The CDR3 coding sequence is TGCGCCAGCAGCGTCGCCCTCGGGGTTTACGAGCAGTACTTC. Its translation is CASSVALGVYEQYF.

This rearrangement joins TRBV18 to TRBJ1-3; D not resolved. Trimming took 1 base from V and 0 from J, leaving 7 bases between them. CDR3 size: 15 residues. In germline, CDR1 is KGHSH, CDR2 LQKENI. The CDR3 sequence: CASSPLPFSGNTIYF. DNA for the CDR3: TGTGCCAGCTCACCACTGCCTTTCTCTGGAAACACCATATATTTT.

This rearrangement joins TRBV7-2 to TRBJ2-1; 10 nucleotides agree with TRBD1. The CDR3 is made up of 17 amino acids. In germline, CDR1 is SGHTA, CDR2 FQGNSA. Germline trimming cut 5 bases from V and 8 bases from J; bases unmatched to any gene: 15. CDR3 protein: CASSPHSPGQGLDEQFF. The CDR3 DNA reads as TGTGCCAGCAGCCCTCATTCACCGGGACAGGGGTTGGATGAGCAGTTCTTC.

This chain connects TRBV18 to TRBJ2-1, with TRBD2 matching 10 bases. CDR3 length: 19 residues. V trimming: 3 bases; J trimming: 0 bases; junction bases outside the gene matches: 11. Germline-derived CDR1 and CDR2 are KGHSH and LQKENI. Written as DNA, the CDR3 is TGTGCCAGCTCACCTTTCGCTAGCGGGGGCCAAAGCTCCTACAATGAGCAGTTCTTC. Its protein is CASSPFASGGQSSYNEQFF.

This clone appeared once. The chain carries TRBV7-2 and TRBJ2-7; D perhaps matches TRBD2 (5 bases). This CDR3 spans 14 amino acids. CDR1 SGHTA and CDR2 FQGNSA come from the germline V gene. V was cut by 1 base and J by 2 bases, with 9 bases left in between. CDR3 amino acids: CASSLGTLTYEQYF. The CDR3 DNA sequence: TGTGCCAGCAGCTTAGGGACTCTAACCTACGAGCAGTACTTC.

The CDR3 DNA sequence: TGCGCCAGCAGCTTAGTAGTACGCCCGAACACCGGGGAGCTGTTTTTT. Translating it yields CASSLVVRPNTGELFF. J is TRBJ2-2 and V is TRBV5-1; no firm D call. The CDR3 contains 16 residues. The germline V gene has CDR1 SGHRS and CDR2 YFSETQ. Trimming took off 2 bases at V and 0 bases at J, with 11 bases between the two ends.

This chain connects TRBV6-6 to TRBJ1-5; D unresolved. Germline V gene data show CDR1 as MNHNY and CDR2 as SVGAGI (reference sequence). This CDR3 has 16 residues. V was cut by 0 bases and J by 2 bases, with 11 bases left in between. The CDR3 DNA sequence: TGTGCCAGCAGTTACTCGCAAGGACGGGGCAATCAGCCCCAGCATTTT. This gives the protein CASSYSQGRGNQPQHF.

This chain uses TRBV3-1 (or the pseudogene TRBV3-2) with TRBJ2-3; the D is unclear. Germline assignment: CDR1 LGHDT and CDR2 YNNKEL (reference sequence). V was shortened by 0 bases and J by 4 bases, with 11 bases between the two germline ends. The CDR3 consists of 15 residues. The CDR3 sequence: CASSQDGPVSDTQYF. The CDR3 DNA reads TGTGCCAGCAGCCAAGACGGGCCTGTGTCAGATACGCAGTATTTT.

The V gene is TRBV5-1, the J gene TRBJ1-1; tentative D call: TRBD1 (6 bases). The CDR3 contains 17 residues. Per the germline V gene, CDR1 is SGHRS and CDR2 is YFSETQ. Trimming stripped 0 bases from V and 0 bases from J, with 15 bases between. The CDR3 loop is CASSLGGGPVMNTEAFF. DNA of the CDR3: TGCGCCAGCAGCTTGGGCGGGGGGCCGGTGATGAACACTGAAGCTTTCTTT.

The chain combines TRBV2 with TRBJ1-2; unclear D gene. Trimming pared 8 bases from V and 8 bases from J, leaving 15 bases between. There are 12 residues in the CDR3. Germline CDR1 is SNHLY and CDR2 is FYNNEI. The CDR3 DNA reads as TGTGCCAGCTCTAAGGACGTCGGGGGCTACACCTTC. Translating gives CASSKDVGGYTF. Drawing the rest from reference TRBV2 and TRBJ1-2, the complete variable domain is EPEVTQTPSHQVTQMGQEVILRCVPISNHLYFYWYRQILGQKVEFLVSFYNNEISEKSEIFDDQFSVERPDGSNFTLKIRSTKLEDSAMYFCASSKDVGGYTFGSGTRLTVV.